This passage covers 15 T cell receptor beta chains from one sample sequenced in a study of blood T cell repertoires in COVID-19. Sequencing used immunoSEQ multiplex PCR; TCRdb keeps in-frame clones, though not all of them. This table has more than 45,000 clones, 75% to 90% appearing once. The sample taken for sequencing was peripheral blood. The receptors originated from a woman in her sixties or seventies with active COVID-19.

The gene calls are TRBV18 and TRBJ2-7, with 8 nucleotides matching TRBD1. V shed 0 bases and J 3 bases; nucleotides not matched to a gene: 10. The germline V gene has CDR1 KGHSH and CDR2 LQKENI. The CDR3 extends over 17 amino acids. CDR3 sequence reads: CASSPPIVQGVFYEQYF. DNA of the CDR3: TGTGCCAGCTCACCACCTATTGTACAGGGGGTTTTCTACGAGCAGTACTTC.

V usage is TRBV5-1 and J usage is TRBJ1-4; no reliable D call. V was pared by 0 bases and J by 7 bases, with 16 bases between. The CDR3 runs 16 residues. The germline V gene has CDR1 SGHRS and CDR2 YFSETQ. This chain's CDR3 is CASSLAPSGSGEKLFF. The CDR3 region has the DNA TGCGCCAGCAGCTTGGCGCCTAGCGGGAGCGGTGAAAAACTGTTTTTT.

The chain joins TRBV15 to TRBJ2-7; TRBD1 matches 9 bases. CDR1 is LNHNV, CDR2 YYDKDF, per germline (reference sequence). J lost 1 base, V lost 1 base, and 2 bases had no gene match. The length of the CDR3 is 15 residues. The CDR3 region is CATSRVGTGSYEQYF. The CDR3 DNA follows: TGTGCCACCAGCAGAGTAGGGACAGGGTCCTACGAGCAGTACTTC.

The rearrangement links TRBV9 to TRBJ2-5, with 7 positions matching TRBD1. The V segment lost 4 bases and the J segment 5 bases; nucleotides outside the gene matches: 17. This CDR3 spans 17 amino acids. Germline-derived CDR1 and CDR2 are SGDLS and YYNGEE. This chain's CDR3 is CASSQYRGPRRGETQYF. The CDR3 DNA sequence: TGTGCCAGCAGCCAATACAGGGGCCCGCGTCGAGGGGAGACCCAGTACTTC.

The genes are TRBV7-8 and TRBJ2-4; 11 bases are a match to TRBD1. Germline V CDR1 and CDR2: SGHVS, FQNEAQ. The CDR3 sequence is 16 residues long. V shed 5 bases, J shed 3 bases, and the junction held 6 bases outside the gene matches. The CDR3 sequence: CASSPTGTGGKNIQYF. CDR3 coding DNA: TGTGCCAGCAGCCCCACCGGGACAGGGGGCAAAAACATTCAGTACTTC. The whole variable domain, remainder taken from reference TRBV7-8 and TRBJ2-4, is GAGVSQSPRYKVAKRGQDVALRCDPISGHVSLFWYQQALGQGPEFLTYFQNEAQLDKSGLPSDRFFAERPEGSVSTLKIQRTQQEDSAVYLCASSPTGTGGKNIQYFGAGTRLSVL.

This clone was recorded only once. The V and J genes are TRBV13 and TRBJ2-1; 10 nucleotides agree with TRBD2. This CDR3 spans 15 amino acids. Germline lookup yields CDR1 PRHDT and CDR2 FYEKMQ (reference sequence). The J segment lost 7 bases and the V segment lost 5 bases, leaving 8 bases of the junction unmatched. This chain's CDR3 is CASSPTSGNPNEQFF. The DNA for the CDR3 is TGTGCCAGCAGCCCTACTAGCGGGAATCCAAATGAGCAGTTCTTC. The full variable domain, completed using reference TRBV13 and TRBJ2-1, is AAGVIQSPRHLIKEKRETATLKCYPIPRHDTVYWYQQGPGQDPQFLISFYEKMQSDKGSIPDRFSAQQFSDYHSELNMSSLELGDSALYFCASSPTSGNPNEQFFGPGTRLTVL.

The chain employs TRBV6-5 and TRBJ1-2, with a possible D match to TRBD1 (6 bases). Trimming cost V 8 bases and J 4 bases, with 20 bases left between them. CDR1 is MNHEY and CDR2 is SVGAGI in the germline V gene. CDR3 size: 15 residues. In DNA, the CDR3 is TGTGCCAGCGGATGGACGGAACGGGGGGCCTATGGCTACACCTTC. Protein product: CASGWTERGAYGYTF.

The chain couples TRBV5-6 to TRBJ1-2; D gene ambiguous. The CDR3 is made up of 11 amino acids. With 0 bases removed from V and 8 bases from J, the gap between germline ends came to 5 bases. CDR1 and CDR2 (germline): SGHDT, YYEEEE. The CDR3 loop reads CASSLAVGYTF. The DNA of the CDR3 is TGTGCCAGCAGCTTGGCCGTCGGCTACACCTTC.

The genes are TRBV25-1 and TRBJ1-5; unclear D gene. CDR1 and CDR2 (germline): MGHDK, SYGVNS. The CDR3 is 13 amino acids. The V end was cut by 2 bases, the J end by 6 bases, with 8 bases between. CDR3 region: CASSETGFQPQHF. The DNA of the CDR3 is TGTGCCAGCAGTGAAACGGGATTTCAGCCCCAGCATTTT.

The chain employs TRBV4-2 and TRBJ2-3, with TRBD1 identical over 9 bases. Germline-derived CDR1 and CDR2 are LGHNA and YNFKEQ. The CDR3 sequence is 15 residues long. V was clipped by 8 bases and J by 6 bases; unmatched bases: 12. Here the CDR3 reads CASQVGDRAFDTQYF. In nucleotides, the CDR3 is TGTGCCAGCCAGGTCGGGGACAGGGCTTTTGATACGCAGTATTTT.

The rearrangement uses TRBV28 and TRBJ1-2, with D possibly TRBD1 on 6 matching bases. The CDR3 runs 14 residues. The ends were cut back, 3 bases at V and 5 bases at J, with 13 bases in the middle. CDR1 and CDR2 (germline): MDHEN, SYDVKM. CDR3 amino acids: CASSLAQGWYGYTF. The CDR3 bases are TGTGCCAGCAGTTTGGCCCAGGGGTGGTATGGCTACACCTTC.

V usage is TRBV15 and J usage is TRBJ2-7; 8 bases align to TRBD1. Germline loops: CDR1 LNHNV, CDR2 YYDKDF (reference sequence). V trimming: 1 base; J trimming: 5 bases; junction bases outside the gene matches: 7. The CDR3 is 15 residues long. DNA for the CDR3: TGTGCCACCAGCAGAGTAAGGACAGGGCTGGACGAGCAGTACTTC. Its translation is CATSRVRTGLDEQYF.

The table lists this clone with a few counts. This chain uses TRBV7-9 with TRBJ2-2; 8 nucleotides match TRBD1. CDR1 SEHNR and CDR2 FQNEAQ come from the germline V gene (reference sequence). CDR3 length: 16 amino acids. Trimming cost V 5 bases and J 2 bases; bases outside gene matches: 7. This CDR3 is CASSVPGTGNTGELFF. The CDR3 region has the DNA TGTGCCAGCAGCGTCCCCGGGACAGGAAACACCGGGGAGCTGTTTTTT. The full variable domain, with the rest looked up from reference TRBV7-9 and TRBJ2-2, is DTGVSQNPRHKITKRGQNVTFRCDPISEHNRLYWYRQTLGQGPEFLTYFQNEAQLEKSRLLSDRFSAERPKGSFSTLEIQRTEQGDSAMYLCASSVPGTGNTGELFFGEGSRLTVL.

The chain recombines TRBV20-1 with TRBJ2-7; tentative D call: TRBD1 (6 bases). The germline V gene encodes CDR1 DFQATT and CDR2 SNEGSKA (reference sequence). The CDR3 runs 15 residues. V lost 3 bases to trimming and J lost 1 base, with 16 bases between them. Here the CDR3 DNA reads TGCAGTGCTAGTAGTCTTGGACAGAAGTCCTACGAGCAGTACTTC. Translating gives CSASSLGQKSYEQYF.

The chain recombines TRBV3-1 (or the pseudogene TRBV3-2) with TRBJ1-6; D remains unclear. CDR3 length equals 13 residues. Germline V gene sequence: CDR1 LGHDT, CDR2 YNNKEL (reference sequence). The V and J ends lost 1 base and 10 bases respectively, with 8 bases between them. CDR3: CASSQGPLSPLHF. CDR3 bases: TGTGCCAGCAGCCAAGGGCCCTTATCACCCCTCCACTTT.